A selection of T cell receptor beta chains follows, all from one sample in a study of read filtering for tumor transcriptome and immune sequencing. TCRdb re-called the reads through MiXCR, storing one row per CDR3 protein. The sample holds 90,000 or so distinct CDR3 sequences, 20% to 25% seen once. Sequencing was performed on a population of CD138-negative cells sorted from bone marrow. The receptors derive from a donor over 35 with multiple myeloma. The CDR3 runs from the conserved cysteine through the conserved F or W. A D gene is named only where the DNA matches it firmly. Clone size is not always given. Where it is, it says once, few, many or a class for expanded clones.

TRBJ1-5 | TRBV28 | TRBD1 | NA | CASSRGQLWGNQPQHF | TGTGCCAGCAGTCGGGGACAGTTATGGGGCAATCAGCCCCAGCATTTT
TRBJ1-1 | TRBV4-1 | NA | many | CASSQGNGPNTEAFF | TGCGCCAGCAGCCAAGGAAATGGTCCGAACACTGAAGCTTTCTTT
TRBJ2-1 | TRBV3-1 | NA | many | CASGQDRSWHNEQFF | TGTGCCAGCGGCCAAGATAGATCCTGGCACAATGAGCAGTTCTTC
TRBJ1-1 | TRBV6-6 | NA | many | CASSRRDNFLSNTEAFF | TGTGCCAGCAGCCGCCGGGACAATTTTTTATCGAACACTGAAGCTTTCTTT
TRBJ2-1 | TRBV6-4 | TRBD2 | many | CASSDIAGGRPYNEQFF | TGTGCCAGCAGTGACATAGCGGGGGGGCGGCCCTACAATGAGCAGTTCTTC
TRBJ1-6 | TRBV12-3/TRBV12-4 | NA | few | CASTVYPGSSYNSPLHF | TGTGCCAGCACAGTTTATCCCGGGAGCTCCTATAATTCACCCCTCCACTTT
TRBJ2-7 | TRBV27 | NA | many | CASSPIGQPYEQYF | TGTGCCAGCAGTCCAATCGGACAGCCCTACGAGCAGTACTTC
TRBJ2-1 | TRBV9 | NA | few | CASSEAVGGRNEQFF | TGTGCCAGCAGCGAGGCGGTTGGGGGGAGGAATGAGCAGTTCTTC
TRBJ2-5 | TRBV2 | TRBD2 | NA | CASSDGLAGFGTQYF | TGTGCCAGCAGTGATGGACTAGCGGGATTCGGGACCCAGTACTTC
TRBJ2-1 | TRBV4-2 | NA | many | CASSQDLRLIYNEQFF | TGTGCCAGCAGCCAAGATCTGCGACTGATCTACAATGAGCAGTTCTTC
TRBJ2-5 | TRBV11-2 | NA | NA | CASSFLGGSETQYF | TGTGCCAGCAGCTTCCTTGGGGGGTCAGAGACCCAGTACTTC